One sample yielded the 7 T cell receptor beta chains listed below, sequenced in a study of cytomegalovirus exposure and HLA in healthy donors. The PCR ran on 60 Vbeta and 13 Jbeta primers. Clones were read by immunoSEQ multiplex PCR, and TCRdb kept only the in-frame ones, dropping some. This sample carries approximately 130,000 clones, 82% of them seen once, and the ten largest clones take roughly 2.5%. Material for sequencing was PBMCs. The receptors originated from a boy between 2 and 10 years old in good health and CMV-seronegative.

The chain carries TRBV7-6 and TRBJ1-5; maybe TRBD1 (6 bases). The CDR3 is 14 residues long. Germline lookup yields CDR1 SGHVS and CDR2 FNYEAQ. V shed 4 bases and J shed 7 bases, with 14 bases lying between them. CDR3 region: CASSWSTGEQPQHF. In nucleotides, the CDR3 is TGTGCCAGCAGCTGGTCGACAGGAGAGCAGCCCCAGCATTTT.

The chain couples TRBV4-1 to TRBJ1-2; the D gene is possibly TRBD1 (5 bases). The CDR3 has 14 residues. Trimming stripped 3 bases from V and 5 bases from J, with 13 bases between. Per the germline V gene, CDR1 is MGHRA and CDR2 is YSYEKL. CDR3 amino acids: CASSHPAGPYGYTF. The CDR3 DNA is TGCGCCAGCAGCCATCCCGCGGGACCATATGGCTACACCTTC.

The V call is TRBV6-1, the J call TRBJ2-3, with 9 bases that match TRBD2. The V segment lost 8 bases and the J segment 4 bases; nucleotides outside the gene matches: 10. The CDR3 is made up of 15 amino acids. CDR1 is MNHNS, CDR2 SASEGT, per germline. The CDR3: CASAVSAGGPDTQYF. CDR3 coding DNA: TGTGCCAGCGCGGTGTCAGCGGGAGGCCCAGATACGCAGTATTTT.

The chain is built from TRBV12-5 and TRBJ2-7, with TRBD2 matching 7 bases. Per germline, CDR1 LGHNT and CDR2 FRNRAP. Trimming cost V 6 bases and J 0 bases; bases outside gene matches: 11. The CDR3 length is 16 residues. CDR3 nucleotides: TGTGCTAGTGGCGCAGCGGGGACTTCCCCCTCCTACGAGCAGTACGTC. Translated, it gives CASGAAGTSPSYEQYV.

The rearrangement joins TRBV4-2 to TRBJ2-3; 9 bases map to TRBD2. Germline CDR1 reads LGHNA; CDR2 reads YNFKEQ. J lost 4 bases, V lost 1 base, and 12 bases had no gene match. The CDR3 covers 18 residues. In DNA form, the CDR3 reads TGTGCCAGCAGCCAAGGAGGGCGGGGGGGCCGTTTGTCAGATACGCAGTATTTT. As protein: CASSQGGRGGRLSDTQYF.

The chain carries TRBV7-9 and TRBJ1-3, with D possibly TRBD1 on 6 matching bases. The CDR3 has 16 residues. Trimming pared 5 bases from V and 0 bases from J, leaving 14 bases between. CDR1 is SEHNR and CDR2 is FQNEAQ in the germline V gene (reference sequence). The CDR3 is CASSLQGHHSGNTIYF. CDR3 in DNA: TGTGCCAGCAGCCTACAGGGACACCACTCTGGAAACACCATATATTTT.

The V call is TRBV5-1, the J call TRBJ1-1, with a tentative D call TRBD1 (5 bases). Trimming left V 2 bases short and J 1 base short, with 15 bases between. Germline V gives CDR1 SGHRS, CDR2 YFSETQ. CDR3 length: 16 amino acids. CDR3 nucleotides: TGCGCCAGCAGCTTATGGAAAGGGGTTCCGAACACTGAAGCTTTCTTT. Protein sequence: CASSLWKGVPNTEAFF.